The 4 T cell receptor beta chains below come from one sample, sequenced in a study of monozygotic twins with inflammatory bowel disease. For each CDR3 protein, TCRdb gives one entry from its re-call of the 5' RACE reads, without DNA. This sample's table has fewer than 150,000 distinct CDR3 sequences. The sequencing input was blood. The receptor set was obtained from a human donor with ulcerative colitis or Crohn's disease, or a healthy co-twin of an affected twin (not recorded which).

The V gene is TRBV5-1, the J gene TRBJ1-6; as DNA is missing, the TRBD1 call by TCRdb cannot be tested. Germline V gene data show CDR1 as SGHRS and CDR2 as YFSETQ. The CDR3 length is 14 residues. CDR3 sequence: CASSPGQGHSPLHF.

J is TRBJ1-3 and V is TRBV5-4. The CDR3 has 19 residues. Per the germline V gene, CDR1 is SGHNT and CDR2 is YYREEE (reference sequence). The CDR3 is CASSLQSRVRPSSGNTIYF.

The rearrangement joins TRBV7-3 to TRBJ1-1; TCRdb lists TRBD1, though no DNA is available to test this call. CDR3 length equals 14 residues. Germline V lookup: CDR1 SGHTA, CDR2 FQGTGA. CDR3 protein: CASSPTSRGTEAFF.

The chain carries TRBV6-1 and TRBJ1-5; the D call of TRBD1 rests on TCRdb alone, since no DNA is present to check it. In germline, CDR1 is MNHNS, CDR2 SASEGT. The CDR3 totals 15 residues. The CDR3 is CASSAVGEGNQPQHF.